This TCR beta chain was recovered during a study of T-cell reconstitution after alpha-beta-depleted transplantation in children. The study's findings and limits: At one year after transplant, newly produced T cells mostly accounted for T-cell counts and diversity. After transplant, at about two months, alpha-beta T cells were reportedly derived from several hundred expanded graft clones. Surviving recipient T cells and thymic progenitors accounted for the high day-60 TCRbeta diversity observed in some patients.

J gave up 7 bases and V 2 bases, and 7 bases lay outside the gene matches. There are 14 residues in the CDR3. Per the germline V gene, CDR1 is SGHRS and CDR2 is YFSETQ. This clonotype was counted between two and nine times. The antigen remains undetermined. The authors prepared the TCRbeta library with unique molecular identifiers. TCRdb processed the PCR reads anew with MiXCR; each CDR3 protein has one entry. The sample contains hundreds of thousands of distinct CDR3 sequences, around 13% of which appear only once. The specimen was PBMCs, collected before TCRalphabeta/CD19-depleted stem cell transplant. The sequence came from a girl aged 2-10 years with congenital amegakaryocytic thrombocytopenia, due to receive a stem cell transplant. The rearrangement joins TRBV5-1 to TRBJ2-7; 9 nucleotides line up with TRBD2. The CDR3 spells CASSFIAGAEEQYF. The CDR3 nucleotides read TGCGCCAGCAGCTTCATAGCGGGAGCCGAAGAGCAGTACTTC.